A selection of T cell receptor beta chains follows, all from one sample in a study of T cell responses to AZD1222 COVID-19 vaccine. Sequenced by immunoSEQ multiplex PCR; TCRdb stores in-frame clones only, minus some. Altogether about 180,000 clones are present, around 88% being singletons, with the ten largest covering 9.5% to 13%. This specimen was peripheral blood, taken 28 days after the second AZD1222 dose. Receptor source: an adult who received the AZD1222 COVID-19 vaccine. Each CDR3 is given with its conserved first and last residue. The D gene is left open where the match is weak. The size field is filled for only some rows; it gives once, few, many or a size class.

>TRBV4-1|.|TRBD1|TRBJ1-2
CASSQENRDSYGYTF
TGCGCCAGCAGCCAAGAGAACCGGGACAGTTATGGCTACACCTTC
>TRBV28|few|TRBD1|TRBJ1-2
CASSLSERDRVLFNYGYTF
TGTGCCAGCAGTTTAAGTGAGCGGGACAGGGTCCTTTTTAACTATGGCTACACCTTC
>TRBV6-4|.|.|TRBJ1-6
CASSDSRNSPLHF
TGTGCCAGCAGTGACTCCAGAAATTCACCCCTCCACTTT
>TRBV21-1|.|.|TRBJ2-5
CASSKEGSSETQETQYF
TGTGCCAGCAGCAAAGAGGGGTCTAGCGAGACCCAAGAGACCCAGTACTTC
>TRBV20-1|.|.|TRBJ2-2
CSASGAGRENTGELFF
TGCAGTGCTAGTGGCGCGGGCAGGGAGAACACCGGGGAGCTGTTTTTT
>TRBV9|.|.|TRBJ1-1
CASSPEGRRMDTEAFF
TGTGCCAGCAGCCCAGAGGGGCGGAGAATGGACACTGAAGCTTTCTTT
>TRBV6-5|.|.|TRBJ2-7
CAIQNRLLGEQYF
TGTGCCATCCAGAACAGACTCTTGGGGGAGCAGTACTTC
>TRBV6-1|.|.|TRBJ2-7
CASSEAGIYEQYF
TGTGCCAGCAGTGAAGCGGGGATCTACGAGCAGTACTTC
>TRBV19|.|TRBD2|TRBJ2-3
CASSILSGGARDTQYF
TGTGCCAGTAGTATCCTTAGCGGGGGGGCCAGAGATACGCAGTATTTT
>TRBV5-1|.|.|TRBJ2-7
CASSLADNYEQYF
TGCGCCAGCAGCTTGGCGGACAACTACGAGCAGTACTTC
>TRBV6-1|.|TRBD1|TRBJ2-7
CASSELTGGISYEQYF
TGTGCCAGCAGTGAACTCACAGGGGGAATTTCCTACGAGCAGTACTTC
>TRBV11-2|.|TRBD2|TRBJ2-3
CASSLDASGANQYF
TGTGCCAGCAGCCTCGACGCAAGCGGGGCCAATCAGTATTTT
>TRBV3-1/TRBV3-2|.|.|TRBJ2-7
CASSHQIGVGYEQYF
TGTGCCAGCAGCCATCAGATCGGGGTCGGCTACGAGCAGTACTTC
>TRBV3-1/TRBV3-2|.|.|TRBJ1-1
CASSQEVRNTEAFF
TGTGCCAGCAGCCAAGAGGTCCGCAACACTGAAGCTTTCTTT
>TRBV7-8|.|TRBD1|TRBJ1-5
CASSSRDRVAQPQHF
TGTGCCAGCAGCTCCAGAGACAGGGTTGCGCAGCCCCAGCATTTT
>TRBV3-1/TRBV3-2|.|.|TRBJ2-5
CASSLQETQYF
TGTGCCAGCAGCCTCCAAGAGACCCAGTACTTC
>TRBV24-1|.|TRBD1|TRBJ2-1
CATSDRGLGEQFF
TGTGCCACCAGTGACAGGGGGCTGGGTGAGCAGTTCTTC
>TRBV7-8|.|.|TRBJ1-2
CASSLGLHYNYGYTF
TGTGCCAGCAGCTTAGGTCTACATTATAACTATGGCTACACCTTC
>TRBV5-4|.|.|TRBJ2-1
CASSSAGLYNEQFF
TGTGCCAGCAGCTCGGCGGGGCTCTACAATGAGCAGTTCTTC
>TRBV20-1|.|.|TRBJ1-1
CSASEIGVLSGADTEAFF
TGCAGTGCTAGTGAAATCGGGGTCCTATCAGGGGCTGATACTGAAGCTTTCTTT
>TRBV4-2|.|.|TRBJ2-3
CASSRRGPGTDTQYF
TGTGCCAGCAGCCGTCGGGGCCCTGGCACAGATACGCAGTATTTT
>TRBV5-1|.|TRBD1|TRBJ1-2
CASNEVAGQVYGYTF
TGCGCCAGCAATGAGGTCGCGGGACAGGTCTATGGCTACACCTTC
>TRBV6-5|.|.|TRBJ1-1
CASSYGGAGEAFF
TGTGCCAGCAGTTACGGGGGGGCCGGTGAAGCTTTCTTT
>TRBV5-1|.|TRBD2|TRBJ2-2
CASSFSGGAPGELFF
TGCGCCAGCAGCTTTAGCGGGGGGGCTCCCGGGGAGCTGTTTTTT
>TRBV5-4|.|.|TRBJ1-2
CASSFDSNPNYGYTF
TGTGCCAGCAGCTTCGACAGCAACCCTAACTATGGCTACACCTTC
>TRBV6-1|once|.|TRBJ2-5
CASSEMNPRETQYF
TGTGCCAGCAGTGAAATGAATCCACGGGAGACCCAGTACTTC
>TRBV11-2|once|.|TRBJ1-5
CASSSTDLAQHF
TGTGCCAGCAGCTCAACGGATCTGGCCCAGCATTTT
>TRBV2|.|.|TRBJ1-1
CASSPGLSGTEAFF
TGTGCCAGCAGCCCGGGCCTTTCGGGGACTGAAGCTTTCTTT
>TRBV9|.|.|TRBJ1-3
CASSVSFSSGNTIYF
TGTGCCAGCAGCGTGTCTTTTTCCTCTGGAAACACCATATATTTT
>TRBV28|.|.|TRBJ1-2
CASSLGPSGARGGYTF
TGTGCCAGCAGTTTAGGCCCGAGTGGCGCCAGGGGTGGCTACACCTTC
>TRBV4-1|.|TRBD1|TRBJ1-5
CASSQGQGAVQPQHF
TGCGCCAGCAGCCAGGGACAGGGGGCGGTTCAGCCCCAGCATTTT
>TRBV4-2|.|TRBD1|TRBJ2-6
CASSPRDRGSGANVLTF
TGTGCCAGCAGCCCCCGGGACAGGGGCTCTGGGGCCAACGTCCTGACTTTC
>TRBV30|.|.|TRBJ1-1
CAWKIGGAPEAFF
TGTGCCTGGAAGATAGGGGGGGCTCCTGAAGCTTTCTTT
>TRBV28|.|.|TRBJ1-3
CASSSPAPGNTIYF
TGTGCCAGCAGTTCCCCGGCACCTGGAAACACCATATATTTT
>TRBV4-3|.|TRBD2|TRBJ2-2
CASSQSGTNTGELFF
TGCGCCAGCAGCCAGAGCGGGACGAACACCGGGGAGCTGTTTTTT
>TRBV9|once|.|TRBJ1-3
CASSPRGSSGNTIYF
TGTGCCAGCAGCCCCCGGGGGAGCTCTGGAAACACCATATATTTT
>TRBV6-5|.|.|TRBJ2-3
CASSYGATGTDTQYF
TGTGCCAGCAGTTACGGGGCTACCGGCACAGATACGCAGTATTTT